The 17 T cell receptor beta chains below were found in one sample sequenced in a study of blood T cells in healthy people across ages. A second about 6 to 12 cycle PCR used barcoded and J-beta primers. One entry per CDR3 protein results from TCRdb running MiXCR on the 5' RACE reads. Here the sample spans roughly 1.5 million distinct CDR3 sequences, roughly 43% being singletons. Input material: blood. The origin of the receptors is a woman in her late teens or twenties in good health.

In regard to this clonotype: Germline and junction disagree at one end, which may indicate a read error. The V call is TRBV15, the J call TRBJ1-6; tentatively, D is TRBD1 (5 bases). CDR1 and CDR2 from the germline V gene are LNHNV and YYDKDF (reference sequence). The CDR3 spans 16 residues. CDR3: CATSRTHQGYNSPPHF. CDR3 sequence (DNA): TGTGCCACCAGCAGAACCCACCAGGGATATAATTCACCCCCCCACTTT.

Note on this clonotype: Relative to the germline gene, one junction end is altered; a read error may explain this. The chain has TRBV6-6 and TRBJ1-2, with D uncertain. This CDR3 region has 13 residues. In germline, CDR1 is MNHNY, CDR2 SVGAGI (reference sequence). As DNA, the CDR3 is TGTGCCAGCAGTGACTCTCCCGGGGTTGGCTACACCTTC. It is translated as CASSDSPGVGYTF.

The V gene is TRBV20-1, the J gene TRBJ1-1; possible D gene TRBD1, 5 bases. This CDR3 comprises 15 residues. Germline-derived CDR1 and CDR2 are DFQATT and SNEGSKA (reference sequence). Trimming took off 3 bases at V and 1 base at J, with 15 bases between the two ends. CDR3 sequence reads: CSASDPNQGNTEAFF. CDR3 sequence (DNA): TGCAGTGCTAGCGATCCCAACCAGGGGAACACTGAAGCTTTCTTT.

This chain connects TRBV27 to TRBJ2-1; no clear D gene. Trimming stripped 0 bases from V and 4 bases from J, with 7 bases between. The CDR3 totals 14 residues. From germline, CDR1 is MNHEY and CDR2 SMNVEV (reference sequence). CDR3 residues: CASSLSSQYNEQFF. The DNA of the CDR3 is TGTGCCAGCAGTTTATCTTCTCAATACAATGAGCAGTTCTTC.

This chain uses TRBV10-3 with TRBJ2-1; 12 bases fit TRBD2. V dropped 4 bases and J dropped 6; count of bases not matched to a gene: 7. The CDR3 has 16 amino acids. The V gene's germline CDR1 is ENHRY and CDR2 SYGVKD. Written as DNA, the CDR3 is TGTGCCATCAGTGGGAATAGACTAGCGGGAGTCAATGAGCAGTTCTTC. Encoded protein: CAISGNRLAGVNEQFF.

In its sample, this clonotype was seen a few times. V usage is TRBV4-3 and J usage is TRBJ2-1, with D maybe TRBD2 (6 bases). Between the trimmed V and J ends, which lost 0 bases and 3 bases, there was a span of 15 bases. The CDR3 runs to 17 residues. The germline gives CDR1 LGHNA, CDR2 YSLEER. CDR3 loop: CASSQDPPAGYYNEQFF. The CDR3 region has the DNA TGCGCCAGCAGCCAAGATCCTCCAGCGGGCTACTACAATGAGCAGTTCTTC.

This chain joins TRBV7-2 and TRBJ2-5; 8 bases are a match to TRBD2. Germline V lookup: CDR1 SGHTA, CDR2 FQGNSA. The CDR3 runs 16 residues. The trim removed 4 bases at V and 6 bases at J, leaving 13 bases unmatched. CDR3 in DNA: TGTGCCAGCAGCTGCCCCCGGGAGGGCCCTATTAAGACCCAGTACTTC. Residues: CASSCPREGPIKTQYF.

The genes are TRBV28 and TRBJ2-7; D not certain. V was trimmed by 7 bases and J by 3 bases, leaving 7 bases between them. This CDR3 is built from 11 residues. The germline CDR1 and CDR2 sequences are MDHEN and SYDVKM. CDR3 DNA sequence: TGTGCCAGCACCCAGAACTACGAGCAGTACTTC. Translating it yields CASTQNYEQYF.

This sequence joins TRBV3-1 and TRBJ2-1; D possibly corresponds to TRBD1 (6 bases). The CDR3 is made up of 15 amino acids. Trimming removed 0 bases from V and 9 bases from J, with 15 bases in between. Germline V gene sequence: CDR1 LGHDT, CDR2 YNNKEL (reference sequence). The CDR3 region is CASSQERGSIFEQFF. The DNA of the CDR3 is TGTGCCAGCAGCCAAGAGAGGGGGTCAATTTTTGAGCAGTTCTTC.

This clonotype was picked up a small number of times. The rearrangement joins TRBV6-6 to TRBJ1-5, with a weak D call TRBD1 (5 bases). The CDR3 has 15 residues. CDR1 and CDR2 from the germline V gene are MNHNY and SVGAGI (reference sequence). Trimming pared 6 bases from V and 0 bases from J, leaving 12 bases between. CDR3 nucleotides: TGTGCCAGCAGCTGGGACCGTTTTAGCAATCAGCCCCAGCATTTT. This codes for CASSWDRFSNQPQHF.

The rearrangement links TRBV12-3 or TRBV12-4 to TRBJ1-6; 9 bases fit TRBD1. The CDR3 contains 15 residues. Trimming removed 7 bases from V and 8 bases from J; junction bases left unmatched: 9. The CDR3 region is CASTLGDRVHSPLHF. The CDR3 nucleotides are TGTGCCAGCACCCTAGGGGACAGGGTCCATTCACCCCTCCACTTT.

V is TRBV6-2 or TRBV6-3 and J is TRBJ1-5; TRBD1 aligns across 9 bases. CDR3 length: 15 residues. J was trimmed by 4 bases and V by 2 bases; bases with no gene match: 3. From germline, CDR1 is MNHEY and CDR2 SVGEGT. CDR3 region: CASSYRDRENQPQHF. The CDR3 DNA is TGTGCCAGCAGTTACCGGGACAGGGAAAATCAGCCCCAGCATTTT.

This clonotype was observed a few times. The CDR3 nucleotides read TGTGCCAGCAGCTTAGCGGTAGCGCTTCTCTCCTACGAGCAGTACTTC. It yields the protein CASSLAVALLSYEQYF. The chain couples TRBV11-2 to TRBJ2-7; D might be TRBD2 (5 bases). The V end was cut by 1 base, the J end by 0 bases, with 13 bases between. This CDR3 has 16 residues. CDR1 is SGHAT and CDR2 is FQNNGV in the germline V gene.

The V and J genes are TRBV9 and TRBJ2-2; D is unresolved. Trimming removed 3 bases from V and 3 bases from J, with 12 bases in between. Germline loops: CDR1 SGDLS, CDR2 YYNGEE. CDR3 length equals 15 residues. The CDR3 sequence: CASSEGIRDTGELFF. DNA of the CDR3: TGTGCCAGCAGCGAGGGAATAAGAGACACCGGGGAGCTGTTTTTT.

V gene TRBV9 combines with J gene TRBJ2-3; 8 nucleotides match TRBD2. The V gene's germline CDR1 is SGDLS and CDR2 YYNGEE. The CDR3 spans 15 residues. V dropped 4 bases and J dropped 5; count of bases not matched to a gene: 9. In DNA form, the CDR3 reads TGTGCCAGCAGCACCCAGCGGGAGCGGTTAGATACGCAGTATTTT. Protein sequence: CASSTQRERLDTQYF. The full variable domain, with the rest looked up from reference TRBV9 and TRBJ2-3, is DSGVTQTPKHLITATGQRVTLRCSPRSGDLSVYWYQQSLDQGLQFLIQYYNGEERAKGNILERFSAQQFPDLHSELNLSSLELGDSALYFCASSTQRERLDTQYFGPGTRLTVL.

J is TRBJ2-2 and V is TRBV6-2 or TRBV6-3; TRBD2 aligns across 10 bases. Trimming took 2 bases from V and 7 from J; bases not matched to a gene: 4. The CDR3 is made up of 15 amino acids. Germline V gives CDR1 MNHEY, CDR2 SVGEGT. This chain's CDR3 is CASSYRGLAFGELFF. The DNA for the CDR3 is TGTGCCAGCAGTTACAGGGGACTAGCGTTCGGGGAGCTGTTTTTT.

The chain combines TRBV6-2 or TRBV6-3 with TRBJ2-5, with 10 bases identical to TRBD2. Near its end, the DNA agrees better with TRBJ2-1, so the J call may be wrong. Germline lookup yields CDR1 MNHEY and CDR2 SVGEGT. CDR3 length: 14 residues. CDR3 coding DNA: TGTGCCAGCTACCTAGCGGGGGCCAAAGAGACCCAGTTCTTC. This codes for CASYLAGAKETQFF.